This passage covers 15 T cell receptor beta chains from one sample sequenced in a study of T cell repertoires in cytomegalovirus infection (dated by TCRdb to about 2019). The reads were generated on an Illumina HiSeq 1500. TCRdb reprocessing: public reads trimmed at Q25 with fastp, clones called with MiXCR, in-frame beta chains kept. Each record represents a unique CDR3 protein, reported with the most common genes and DNA among its rows. The sample table holds a few hundred thousand distinct CDR3 sequences, of which roughly an eighth were seen once. 8.5% to 9% of the sample rests with the top ten. The sample was PBMCs. These receptors were obtained from a human donor in good health (CMV status not recorded). Some clones in this sample may be carry-over from other donors' samples.

This clonotype showed up many times. The V call is TRBV28, the J call TRBJ2-3; 12 bases line up with TRBD2. The CDR3 sequence is 18 residues long. V dropped 5 bases and J dropped 5; count of bases not matched to a gene: 14. Germline V gene data show CDR1 as MDHEN and CDR2 as SYDVKM. Here the CDR3 reads CASSHPGGLAGFGDTQYF. The DNA of the CDR3 is TGTGCCAGCAGTCACCCTGGGGGACTAGCGGGCTTCGGAGATACGCAGTATTTT.

The rearrangement uses TRBV4-1 and TRBJ2-7; 7 bases align to TRBD1. Germline lookup yields CDR1 MGHRA and CDR2 YSYEKL. Trimming at V came to 1 base and at J to 3 bases, leaving 3 bases not matched to a gene. The CDR3 extends over 14 amino acids. The CDR3 sequence: CASSQGQGVYEQYF. The CDR3 coding sequence is TGCGCCAGCAGCCAAGGCCAGGGGGTCTACGAGCAGTACTTC.

This clonotype was observed a few times. V gene TRBV7-3 combines with J gene TRBJ2-1; 8 bases are shared with TRBD2. Germline loops: CDR1 SGHTA, CDR2 FQGTGA. This CDR3 region has 15 residues. J was trimmed by 5 bases and V by 5 bases; bases with no gene match: 8. Written as DNA, the CDR3 is TGTGCCAGCAGCCCAGGACTAGCTGGGCACAATGAGCAGTTCTTC. Translated: CASSPGLAGHNEQFF.

The chain combines TRBV7-9 with TRBJ2-1, with 9 bases identical to TRBD1. CDR3 length: 18 amino acids. CDR1 is SEHNR and CDR2 is FQNEAQ in the germline V gene (reference sequence). The V segment lost 1 base and the J segment 4 bases; nucleotides outside the gene matches: 11. The CDR3 DNA reads as TGTGCCAGCAGCTTAGAGGTCCAGGGACAGGGTCGATACAATGAGCAGTTCTTC. Translated, it gives CASSLEVQGQGRYNEQFF.

The V gene is TRBV20-1, the J gene TRBJ1-2; D uncertain. The CDR3 loop spans 9 amino acids. V lost 4 bases and J lost 4, with 1 base in between. CDR1 is DFQATT, CDR2 SNEGSKA, per germline (reference sequence). This CDR3 is CSAIYGYTF. CDR3 DNA: TGCAGTGCTATCTATGGCTACACCTTC.

This clonotype was detected ten times or more. V and J are TRBV11-2 and TRBJ2-5; D is undetermined. The CDR3 is 13 residues long. CDR1 is SGHAT, CDR2 FQNNGV, per germline. Trimming pared 4 bases from V and 7 bases from J, leaving 13 bases between. DNA for the CDR3: TGTGCCAGCAGCTGGACGGACGGCGGGACCCAGTACTTC. Its translation is CASSWTDGGTQYF. Using reference TRBV11-2 and TRBJ2-5 for the parts outside the CDR3, the full variable domain is EAGVAQSPRYKIIEKRQSVAFWCNPISGHATLYWYQQILGQGPKLLIQFQNNGVVDDSQLPKDRFSAERLKGVDSTLKIQPAKLEDSAVYLCASSWTDGGTQYFGPGTRLLVL.

With regard to this clonotype: This clone may be a read error of a much larger clone one base away. J is TRBJ1-6 and V is TRBV14; unclear D gene. Germline V lookup: CDR1 SGHDN, CDR2 FVKESK. This CDR3 comprises 12 residues. CDR3 DNA sequence: TGTGCCAGCACCCAAGAACGATCACCCCTCCACTTT. This gives the protein CASTQERSPLHF.

The V call is TRBV7-8, the J call TRBJ1-1, with TRBD1 as a possible D gene (5 bases). This CDR3 region has 14 residues. Germline V CDR1 and CDR2: SGHVS, FQNEAQ. Trimming cost V 5 bases and J 0 bases, with 10 bases left between them. CDR3 bases: TGTGCCAGCAGCGCAGCAGGGCTGAACACTGAAGCTTTCTTT. Its translation: CASSAAGLNTEAFF.

This clonotype appeared many times. This chain connects TRBV7-8 to TRBJ1-6; 8 bases are shared with TRBD1. The ends lost 0 bases at V and 13 bases at J; junction bases unmatched: 8. Germline lookup yields CDR1 SGHVS and CDR2 FQNEAQ. This CDR3 has 15 residues. CDR3 DNA sequence: TGTGCCAGCAGCTTAGCGCAGGGGGCGGGGGCTCCCCTCCACTTT. Translating gives CASSLAQGAGAPLHF.

As regards this clonotype: The conserved final phenylalanine or tryptophan is absent from the CDR3, which likely points to a read error. V gene TRBV7-3 combines with J gene TRBJ1-3; D not resolved. This CDR3 has 15 amino acids. V was pared by 8 bases and J by 0 bases, with 14 bases between. CDR1 SGHTA and CDR2 FQGTGA come from the germline V gene. CDR3 amino acids: CASALTGSSGNTIYY. DNA of the CDR3: TGTGCCAGCGCCCTAACGGGGTCCTCTGGAAACACCATATATTAT.

Many counts were recorded for this clonotype. This chain connects TRBV7-9 to TRBJ2-1; 10 bases fit TRBD2. Germline lookup yields CDR1 SEHNR and CDR2 FQNEAQ (reference sequence). There are 14 residues in the CDR3. The junction had 7 bases not matched to a gene; V was cut back by 5 bases and J by 9 bases. Written as DNA, the CDR3 is TGTGCCAGCAGCAATAGCGGGGGGAGCGGTGAGCAGTTCTTC. Its protein is CASSNSGGSGEQFF. The full variable domain, completed using reference TRBV7-9 and TRBJ2-1, is DTGVSQNPRHKITKRGQNVTFRCDPISEHNRLYWYRQTLGQGPEFLTYFQNEAQLEKSRLLSDRFSAERPKGSFSTLEIQRTEQGDSAMYLCASSNSGGSGEQFFGPGTRLTVL.

CDR3 region: CSARDWTGGDDEQFF. DNA for the CDR3: TGCAGTGCTAGAGATTGGACAGGTGGAGACGATGAGCAGTTCTTC. V is TRBV20-1 and J is TRBJ2-1; 7 nucleotides line up with TRBD1. CDR1 is DFQATT, CDR2 SNEGSKA, per germline (reference sequence). The CDR3 contains 15 residues. The V segment lost 0 bases and the J segment 8 bases; nucleotides outside the gene matches: 10.

In its sample, this clonotype was seen many times. This chain joins TRBV7-2 and TRBJ2-5; D not resolved. The CDR3 is 14 residues long. Deletions cut 1 base from V and 3 bases from J, with 9 bases between. Looked up from germline, CDR1 is SGHTA and CDR2 is FQGNSA. CDR3 DNA sequence: TGTGCCAGCAGCTTAGATTTATGGGAAGAGACCCAGTACTTC. The encoded protein is CASSLDLWEETQYF.

This clonotype showed up just a few times. This may be a read error, as it is one base from a much larger clone. This chain connects TRBV7-2 to TRBJ1-5; no reliable D call. Germline-derived CDR1 and CDR2 are SGHTA and FQGNSA. The CDR3 loop spans 13 amino acids. The V and J ends lost 3 bases and 7 bases respectively, with 10 bases between them. CDR3 bases: TGTGCCAGCAGCTTTGCGGGTACCCAGCCCCAGCATTTT. Its protein product is CASSFAGTQPQHF. Full variable domain (missing parts from reference TRBV7-2 and TRBJ1-5): GAGVSQSPSNKVTEKGKDVELRCDPISGHTALYWYRQSLGQGLEFLIYFQGNSAPDKSGLPSDRFSAERTGGSVSTLTIQRTQQEDSAVYLCASSFAGTQPQHFGDGTRLSIL.

A few counts support this clonotype. This chain uses TRBV24-1 with TRBJ2-5; 8 positions agree with TRBD1. V lost 1 base and J lost 5; bases outside the gene matches: 11. Looked up from germline, CDR1 is KGHDR and CDR2 is SFDVKD. The CDR3 extends over 17 amino acids. The CDR3 protein is CATSDFGLQGGGETQYF. CDR3 coding DNA: TGTGCCACCAGTGATTTTGGACTACAGGGGGGTGGGGAGACCCAGTACTTC.